This T cell receptor beta chain stems from a study of blood T cell repertoires in COVID-19. Sequencing used immunoSEQ multiplex PCR; TCRdb keeps in-frame clones, though not all of them. The repertoire holds 150,000 to 200,000 clones, with around nine tenths as singletons. Germline CDR1 is ENHRY and CDR2 is SYGVKD. The CDR3 runs to 15 residues. Trimming took 5 bases from V and 4 from J; bases not matched to a gene: 8. The clonotype comes from a woman aged 70-85 years with COVID-19, enrolled during active disease. The chain is built from TRBV10-3 and TRBJ1-1; 9 nucleotides align to TRBD1. Sequenced sample: peripheral blood. This CDR3 is CAISPGTGQTTEAFF. For the CDR3, the DNA is TGTGCCATCAGTCCCGGGACAGGGCAGACCACTGAAGCTTTCTTT.